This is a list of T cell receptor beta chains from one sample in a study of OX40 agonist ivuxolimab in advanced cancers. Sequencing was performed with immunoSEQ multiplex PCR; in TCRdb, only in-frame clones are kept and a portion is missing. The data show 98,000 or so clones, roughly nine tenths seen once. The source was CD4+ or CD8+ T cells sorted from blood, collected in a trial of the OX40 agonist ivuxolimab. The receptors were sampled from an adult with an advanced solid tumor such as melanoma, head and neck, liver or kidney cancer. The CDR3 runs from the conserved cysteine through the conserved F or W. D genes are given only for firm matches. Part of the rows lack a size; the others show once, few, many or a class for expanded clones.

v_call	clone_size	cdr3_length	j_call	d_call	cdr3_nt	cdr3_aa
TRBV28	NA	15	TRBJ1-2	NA	TGTGCCAGCAGGTCGGGGTCTGGGCTTCACTATGGCTACACCTTC	CASRSGSGLHYGYTF
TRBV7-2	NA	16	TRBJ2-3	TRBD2	TGTGCCAGCAGCCGTACACTAGCGGGGGGGAGGGATACGCAGTATTTT	CASSRTLAGGRDTQYF
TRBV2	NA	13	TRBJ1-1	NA	TGTGCCAGCAGTTCACAGGGAAACACTGAAGCTTTCTTT	CASSSQGNTEAFF
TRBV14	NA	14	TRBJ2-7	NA	TGTGCCAGCAGCCCCCTCGGGGGTGGCAACGAGCAGTACTTC	CASSPLGGGNEQYF
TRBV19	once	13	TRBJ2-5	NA	TGTGCCAGTAGCAAAGGGTTACGGGAGACCCAGTACTTC	CASSKGLRETQYF
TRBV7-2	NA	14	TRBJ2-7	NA	TGTGCCAGCAGCCCGCTGCGGGGTGTCTACGAGCAGTACTTC	CASSPLRGVYEQYF
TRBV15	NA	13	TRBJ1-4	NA	TGTGCCACCCGAGACAGATTAAATGAAAAACTGTTTTTT	CATRDRLNEKLFF
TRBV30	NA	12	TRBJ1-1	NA	TGTGCCTGGAAGTGGGGGGCCACTGAAGCTTTCTTT	CAWKWGATEAFF
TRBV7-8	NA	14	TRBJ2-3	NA	TGTGCCAGCAGGTTTACAGAGCTCACAGATACGCAGTATTTT	CASRFTELTDTQYF
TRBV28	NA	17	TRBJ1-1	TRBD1	TGTGCCAGCAGTTTTTCGGGACAGGGGACTCTCCGACGGGAAGCTTTCTTT	CASSFSGQGTLRREAFF
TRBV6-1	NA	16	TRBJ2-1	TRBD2	TGTGCCAGCAGTGAAGCGCCGGGACTAGCGGGAGTCTCGCAGTTCTTC	CASSEAPGLAGVSQFF
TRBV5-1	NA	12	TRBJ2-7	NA	TGCGCCAGCAGCTCAGACATCTACGAGCAGTACTTC	CASSSDIYEQYF
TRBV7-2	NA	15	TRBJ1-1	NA	TGTGCCAGCAGCACAGGGACCCTGGCGAACACTGAAGCTTTCTTT	CASSTGTLANTEAFF
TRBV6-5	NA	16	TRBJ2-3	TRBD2	TGTGCCAGCAGTTACTCGACTAGCGGGGCTCGGGATACGCAGTATTTT	CASSYSTSGARDTQYF
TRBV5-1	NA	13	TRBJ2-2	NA	TGCGCCAGCAGCTTGGAAGGTCTCGGGGAGCTGTTTTTT	CASSLEGLGELFF
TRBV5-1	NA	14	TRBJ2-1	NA	TGCGCCAGCAGCTTGGTGGGGACACCCAATGAGCAGTTCTTC	CASSLVGTPNEQFF
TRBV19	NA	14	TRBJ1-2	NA	TGTGCCAGTAGTTTCCGGACAGAAAACTATGGCTACACCTTC	CASSFRTENYGYTF
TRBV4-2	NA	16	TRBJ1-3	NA	TGTGCCAGCAGCCAAGACTGGTCGGGAACTGGAAACACCATATATTTT	CASSQDWSGTGNTIYF
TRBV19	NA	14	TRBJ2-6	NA	TGTGCCAGTAACTCCGGTTCTGGGGCCAACGTCCTGACTTTC	CASNSGSGANVLTF
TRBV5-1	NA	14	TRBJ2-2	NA	TGCGCCAGCAGACTCAGGGGTGGCACCGGGGAGCTGTTTTTT	CASRLRGGTGELFF
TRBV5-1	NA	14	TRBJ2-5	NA	TGCGCCAGCAGCGCCACAGGGATCCAAGAGACCCAGTACTTC	CASSATGIQETQYF
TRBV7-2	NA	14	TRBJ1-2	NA	TGTGCCAGCAGCTTAGAAGGGTTGGGCTATGGCTACACCTTC	CASSLEGLGYGYTF
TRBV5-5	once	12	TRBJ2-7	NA	TGTGCCAGCAGCCCCCTGGGCTACGAGCAGTACTTC	CASSPLGYEQYF